This T cell receptor beta chain was identified during a study of response to subunit inactivated influenza vaccine. Study results and limitations: Authors suggested seasonal influenza vaccinations each recruit few new T cells.

In regard to this clonotype: Its antigen is unknown.

Trimming took off 5 bases at V and 5 bases at J, with 13 bases between the two ends. Per the germline V gene, CDR1 is SEHNR and CDR2 is FQNEAQ (reference sequence). CDR3 size: 13 residues. TCRdb reprocessed the RT-PCR reads with MiXCR, giving one entry per CDR3 protein. The sample holds over 650,000 distinct CDR3 sequences, roughly 18% seen once. This clonotype originated in a man aged 45-65 years who received an inactivated influenza vaccine. The sequencing used PBMCs from blood, collected about 5 days after vaccination. V gene TRBV7-9 combines with J gene TRBJ2-7; D is ambiguous. The CDR3 here is CASSPRQSDEQYF. The CDR3 DNA follows: TGTGCCAGCAGCCCCAGGCAGTCAGACGAGCAGTACTTC.